This T cell receptor beta chain emerged from a study of OX40 agonist ivuxolimab in advanced cancers. The method was immunoSEQ multiplex PCR; TCRdb's version includes in-frame clones alone and lacks a portion of them. This table has 70,000 to 90,000 clones, around 86% appearing once. CDR3 length equals 13 residues. Trimming took off 3 bases at V and 10 bases at J, with 13 bases between the two ends. Germline lookup yields CDR1 SNHLY and CDR2 FYNNEI. The specimen was CD4+ or CD8+ T cells sorted from blood, collected in a trial of the OX40 agonist ivuxolimab. V gene TRBV2 combines with J gene TRBJ2-4, with D possibly being TRBD2 (6 bases). The clonotype originates from an adult with an advanced solid tumor such as melanoma, head and neck, liver or kidney cancer. CDR3 coding DNA: TGTGCCAGCAGTGAGGGTCAGGGAGGAATTCAGTACTTC. Protein sequence: CASSEGQGGIQYF.